One T cell receptor (beta chain) is described in this entry. This specimen belongs to a study of cytomegalovirus exposure and HLA in healthy donors. PCR primers comprised 60 Vbeta and 13 Jbeta primers. Some clones are missing from TCRdb's copy, which holds only in-frame ones; the method was immunoSEQ multiplex PCR. The sample has 90,000 to 140,000 clones, 76% seen once. Specimen: PBMCs. The TCR originated in a man aged 40-49 years in good health and CMV-seropositive.

The CDR3: CASSPFSGFGDTEAFF. CDR3 in DNA: TGCGCCAGCAGCCCTTTTTCGGGGTTCGGGGACACTGAAGCTTTCTTT. The rearrangement joins TRBV4-1 to TRBJ1-1; D remains ambiguous. Germline V gene lookup returns CDR1 MGHRA and CDR2 YSYEKL. The CDR3 has 16 amino acids. V was trimmed by 4 bases and J by 3 bases, leaving 18 bases between them.